The next 32 T cell receptor beta chains were all read from a single sample in a study of shared clonotypes between healthy human individuals. TCRdb keeps only in-frame clones here, not all; method: immunoSEQ multiplex PCR. The sample contains millions of clones, 93% of which appear only once. Sequenced: naive CD4+ T cells from PBMCs. Subset of the sample: CD45RA+ positively selected. The receptors stem from a man younger than 30 in good health. Some clones in this sample may be carry-over from other donors' samples.

The chain recombines TRBV28 with TRBJ1-3; D perhaps matches TRBD1 (5 bases). Germline V CDR1 and CDR2: MDHEN, SYDVKM. V dropped 5 bases and J dropped 0 bases, with 14 bases sitting between them. The CDR3 runs 16 residues. The DNA for the CDR3 is TGTGCCAGCAGTCCCCCTGGGGCGATCTCTGGAAACACCATATATTTT. Amino acids: CASSPPGAISGNTIYF.

The rearrangement joins TRBV5-1 to TRBJ1-3, with D perhaps TRBD1 (5 bases). The germline gives CDR1 SGHRS, CDR2 YFSETQ. This CDR3 has 16 amino acids. The V end lost 4 bases, the J end lost 0 bases, and 14 bases lay between the germline ends. CDR3 nucleotides: TGCGCCAGCAGCCAAGGATTCGGGGGCTCTGGAAACACCATATATTTT. It yields the protein CASSQGFGGSGNTIYF.

The chain recombines TRBV7-2 with TRBJ2-7; D remains ambiguous. V shed 5 bases and J shed 2 bases, with 13 bases lying between them. The CDR3 loop spans 14 amino acids. Germline CDR1 reads SGHTA; CDR2 reads FQGNSA. This CDR3 is CASSQSPGPYEQYF. The CDR3 bases are TGTGCCAGCAGCCAAAGTCCAGGTCCCTACGAGCAGTACTTC.

This CDR3 is CASSLGGGQGRITEAFF. The CDR3 region has the DNA TGTGCCAGCAGCTTAGGAGGAGGGCAGGGGAGGATCACTGAAGCTTTCTTT. The rearrangement uses TRBV11-1 and TRBJ1-1, with a tentative D call TRBD1 (6 bases). Deletions cut 1 base from V and 4 bases from J, with 19 bases between. CDR3 length: 17 amino acids. Germline values: CDR1 SGHAT, CDR2 FQDESV (reference sequence).

The chain is built from TRBV5-1 and TRBJ1-1; possible D gene TRBD1, 5 bases. The length of the CDR3 is 16 residues. CDR1 and CDR2 (germline): SGHRS, YFSETQ. Between the trimmed V and J ends, which lost 0 bases and 5 bases, there was a span of 17 bases. CDR3 sequence (DNA): TGCGCCAGCAGCTTGGTACAGGTGGGGGTAGGGACTGAAGCTTTCTTT. It yields the protein CASSLVQVGVGTEAFF.

The chain uses TRBV5-4 and TRBJ2-2; 7 bases match TRBD1. Germline values: CDR1 SGHNT, CDR2 YYREEE (reference sequence). The V segment lost 0 bases and the J segment 5 bases; nucleotides outside the gene matches: 4. This CDR3 is 15 amino acids long. CDR3 residues: CASSLEGGRTGELFF. CDR3 DNA sequence: TGTGCCAGCAGCTTGGAAGGGGGCCGGACCGGGGAGCTGTTTTTT.

The gene calls are TRBV2 and TRBJ2-1, with 8 bases matching TRBD1. CDR1 is SNHLY and CDR2 is FYNNEI in the germline V gene. The CDR3 is made up of 15 amino acids. V lost 7 bases and J lost 4; bases outside the gene matches: 9. CDR3 DNA sequence: TGTGCCAGCAACGGACCGGGACAGGTTTACAATGAGCAGTTCTTC. It specifies CASNGPGQVYNEQFF.

In nucleotides, the CDR3 is TGTGCCAGCAGTGAAGCGCTGACCGATCAGCCCCAGCATTTT. Its translation: CASSEALTDQPQHF. The chain carries TRBV2 and TRBJ1-5; D gene unclear. This CDR3 spans 14 amino acids. The germline V and J ends were trimmed by 0 bases and 5 bases, with 8 bases remaining between them. Germline CDR1 and CDR2: SNHLY and FYNNEI.

CDR3 bases: TGCAGCGTCCATGTGGACGGCTCTGACTATGGCTACACCTTC. Its protein product is CSVHVDGSDYGYTF. The rearrangement links TRBV29-1 to TRBJ1-2; D gene ambiguous. Looked up from germline, CDR1 is SQVTM and CDR2 is ANQGSEA. V lost 6 bases and J lost 3, with 17 bases in between. The CDR3 length is 14 residues.

On this clone itself: The same CDR3 arises from other DNA sequences in this sample as well. The gene calls are TRBV29-1 and TRBJ1-2; no reliable D call. The V gene's germline CDR1 is SQVTM and CDR2 ANQGSEA. Trimming cost V 4 bases and J 0 bases, with 3 bases left between them. This CDR3 has 11 amino acids. The CDR3: CSVVSNYGYTF. CDR3 nucleotide sequence: TGCAGCGTTGTATCTAACTATGGCTACACCTTC.

The chain is built from TRBV11-2 and TRBJ2-1; D uncertain. This CDR3 contains 13 residues. Germline V gene lookup returns CDR1 SGHAT and CDR2 FQNNGV. V lost 5 bases and J lost 4, with 9 bases in between. The CDR3 region is CASSGLGYNEQFF. The CDR3 DNA reads TGTGCCAGCAGCGGCCTGGGGTACAATGAGCAGTTCTTC.

This chain links TRBV2 with TRBJ2-7; 10 bases fit TRBD1. This CDR3 comprises 14 residues. The V segment lost 6 bases and the J segment 4 bases; nucleotides outside the gene matches: 6. Germline lookup yields CDR1 SNHLY and CDR2 FYNNEI. This chain's CDR3 is CASSRDRGQYEQYF. CDR3 bases: TGTGCCAGCAGCCGGGACAGGGGACAGTACGAGCAGTACTTC. The entire variable domain, with the rest obtained from reference TRBV2 and TRBJ2-7, is as follows: EPEVTQTPSHQVTQMGQEVILRCVPISNHLYFYWYRQILGQKVEFLVSFYNNEISEKSEIFDDQFSVERPDGSNFTLKIRSTKLEDSAMYFCASSRDRGQYEQYFGPGTRLTVT.

Notes on this clone: Other DNA sequences in this sample translate to the same CDR3. The V gene is TRBV11-2, the J gene TRBJ2-1, with D perhaps matching TRBD1 (6 bases). The ends were cut back, 2 bases at V and 7 bases at J, with 12 bases in the middle. The germline V gene encodes CDR1 SGHAT and CDR2 FQNNGV. The CDR3 contains 14 residues. CDR3 in DNA: TGTGCCAGCAGCTTACAGGGGTTGGATAATGAGCAGTTCTTC. This gives the protein CASSLQGLDNEQFF.

Points on this clone: Given the absence of the conserved phenylalanine or tryptophan at the CDR3 end, a read error is likely. Because the CDR3's place on the DNA is in doubt, the DNA is left out and the CDR3 is given as listed by TCRdb. The chain joins TRBV5-1 to TRBJ2-7; the D call of TRBD1 is as the table states it, not checked on the DNA. The CDR3 is 8 residues long, counting both termini. The germline gives CDR1 SGHRS, CDR2 YFSETQ. The CDR3 here is CASSPGII.

This clone has only one observation. The CDR3: CASSLTGELFF. The CDR3 DNA is TGTGCCAGCAGCCTCACCGGGGAGCTGTTTTTT. The chain links TRBV9 to TRBJ2-2; D remains unclear. CDR3 length: 11 residues. Germline lookup yields CDR1 SGDLS and CDR2 YYNGEE. Trimming removed 4 bases at V and 4 bases at J, with 2 bases between.

The J gene is TRBJ1-5, the V gene TRBV7-6; a possible D gene is TRBD1 (6 bases). Trimming removed 1 base at V and 2 bases at J, with 15 bases between. The CDR3 consists of 17 residues. CDR1 and CDR2 (germline): SGHVS, FNYEAQ. The CDR3 region has the DNA TGTGCCAGCAGCTTAGGAGACAGGAGTAGGGGCAATCAGCCCCAGCATTTT. Its protein is CASSLGDRSRGNQPQHF.

The chain joins TRBV28 to TRBJ1-1; 9 bases align to TRBD1. CDR1 is MDHEN, CDR2 SYDVKM, per germline. The CDR3 loop spans 17 amino acids. Trimming at V came to 8 bases and at J to 4 bases, leaving 17 bases not matched to a gene. Here the CDR3 reads CASSTATIWTGATEAFF. The CDR3 DNA is TGTGCCAGCTCGACCGCAACAATTTGGACAGGGGCCACTGAAGCTTTCTTT.

Concerning this clone itself: Other nucleotide sequences in the sample specify the same CDR3. The gene calls are TRBV7-3 and TRBJ1-1; possible D gene TRBD1, 5 bases. This CDR3 spans 15 amino acids. Germline V gene lookup returns CDR1 SGHTA and CDR2 FQGTGA. The V end was cut by 0 bases, the J end by 0 bases, with 8 bases between. The CDR3 here is CASSLTGGLNTEAFF. CDR3 DNA: TGTGCCAGCAGCTTAACTGGGGGATTGAACACTGAAGCTTTCTTT. Based on the CDR3 plus reference TRBV7-3 and TRBJ1-1, the full variable domain is GAGVSQTPSNKVTEKGKYVELRCDPISGHTALYWYRQSLGQGPEFLIYFQGTGAADDSGLPNDRFFAVRPEGSVSTLKIQRTERGDSAVYLCASSLTGGLNTEAFFGQGTRLTVV.

The genes are TRBV9 and TRBJ2-1; a weak D match, TRBD1 (5 bases). Germline CDR1 is SGDLS and CDR2 is YYNGEE. Trimming took off 0 bases at V and 4 bases at J, with 14 bases between the two ends. The CDR3 sequence is 16 residues long. The CDR3 is CASSVGGRGWYNEQFF. The CDR3 nucleotides read TGTGCCAGCAGCGTAGGGGGAAGGGGTTGGTACAATGAGCAGTTCTTC.

The V call is TRBV11-2, the J call TRBJ2-7; D unclear. This CDR3 comprises 12 residues. From germline, CDR1 is SGHAT and CDR2 FQNNGV. The ends were cut back, 0 bases at V and 4 bases at J, with 4 bases in the middle. In DNA, the CDR3 is TGTGCCAGCAGCTTAGAAAAGTACGAGCAGTACTTC. The encoded protein is CASSLEKYEQYF.

The chain uses TRBV29-1 and TRBJ2-5; 9 nucleotides line up with TRBD1. The CDR3 has 18 residues. Germline-derived CDR1 and CDR2 are SQVTM and ANQGSEA. The J segment lost 5 bases and the V segment lost 2 bases, leaving 18 bases of the junction unmatched. The CDR3 nucleotides are TGCAGCGTTGAAAGTTTTTATGGGACAGGGTACAGTAGCGAGACCCAGTACTTC. Translation gives CSVESFYGTGYSSETQYF.

The chain recombines TRBV18 with TRBJ1-1, with D possibly matching TRBD1 (5 bases). The germline V gene has CDR1 KGHSH and CDR2 LQKENI. CDR3 length: 14 amino acids. Deletions cut 2 bases from V and 5 bases from J, with 12 bases between. DNA of the CDR3: TGTGCCAGCTCACCAAATGTGGGGGTTACTGAAGCTTTCTTT. Translated, it gives CASSPNVGVTEAFF.

J is TRBJ2-3 and V is TRBV27; 11 bases fit TRBD1. The CDR3 is 16 residues long. V lost 6 bases, J lost 3 bases, and 8 bases stayed unmatched. Germline V lookup: CDR1 MNHEY, CDR2 SMNVEV (reference sequence). CDR3 sequence: CASSRRGTGGTDTQYF. The CDR3 nucleotides read TGTGCCAGCAGCCGACGAGGGACAGGGGGGACAGATACGCAGTATTTT.

The chain carries TRBV18 and TRBJ2-2, with unresolved D. The CDR3 totals 15 residues. The germline gives CDR1 KGHSH, CDR2 LQKENI. Trimming shortened V by 2 bases and J by 4 bases, and 11 bases separated the two germline ends. The CDR3 loop is CASSPRSDGTGELFF. In nucleotides, the CDR3 is TGTGCCAGCTCACCAAGATCGGACGGCACCGGGGAGCTGTTTTTT.

This clone was recorded a few times. The chain employs TRBV9 and TRBJ1-1, with D possibly being TRBD1 (6 bases). Germline V gene lookup returns CDR1 SGDLS and CDR2 YYNGEE. Deletions cut 0 bases from V and 1 base from J, with 10 bases between. This CDR3 region has 15 residues. The CDR3 loop is CASSVGWDTNTEAFF. The CDR3 DNA is TGTGCCAGCAGCGTAGGTTGGGACACGAACACTGAAGCTTTCTTT.

This chain joins TRBV27 and TRBJ1-5; possibly TRBD1 for D (6 bases). From germline, CDR1 is MNHEY and CDR2 SMNVEV (reference sequence). V lost 5 bases to trimming and J lost 3 bases, with 14 bases between them. The CDR3 totals 15 residues. The chain's CDR3 is CASSGPGTINQPQHF. CDR3 coding DNA: TGTGCCAGCAGTGGACCCGGGACAATCAATCAGCCCCAGCATTTT.

CDR3 loop: CAISDAGTDLYQPQHF. The CDR3 nucleotides read TGTGCCATCAGCGATGCCGGGACAGACCTTTATCAGCCCCAGCATTTT. The chain joins TRBV10-3 to TRBJ1-5, with 7 positions matching TRBD1. The CDR3 is made up of 16 amino acids. The V gene end was trimmed by 6 bases and the J gene end by 5 bases; junction bases not matched to a gene: 13. Germline CDR1 ENHRY, CDR2 SYGVKD.

The V gene is TRBV4-1, the J gene TRBJ2-1, with 10 bases fitting TRBD2. Germline trimming cut 2 bases from V and 12 bases from J; bases unmatched to any gene: 13. The CDR3 extends over 16 amino acids. CDR1 is MGHRA, CDR2 YSYEKL, per germline. CDR3 bases: TGCGCCAGCAGCCAATACCTAGCGGGAGCAGGCTCTCCGCAGTTCTTC. Encoded protein: CASSQYLAGAGSPQFF.

This sequence joins TRBV28 and TRBJ2-2; D is undetermined. The V gene lost 3 bases and the J gene lost 6 bases, with 14 bases spanning the gap. Looked up from germline, CDR1 is MDHEN and CDR2 is SYDVKM. This CDR3 has 15 amino acids. CDR3 in amino acids: CASSFRSPGPGELFF. As DNA, the CDR3 is TGTGCCAGCAGTTTCCGGTCCCCAGGCCCCGGGGAGCTGTTTTTT.

CDR3 region: CASSFGTNTEAFF. In nucleotides, the CDR3 is TGTGCCAGCAGTTTCGGGACGAACACTGAAGCTTTCTTT. V is TRBV27 and J is TRBJ1-1; possibly TRBD1 for D (5 bases). CDR1 and CDR2 (germline): MNHEY, SMNVEV (reference sequence). The CDR3 length is 13 residues. V dropped 3 bases and J dropped 1 base, with 6 bases sitting between them.

The chain carries TRBV4-1 and TRBJ2-7, with TRBD1 identical over 8 bases. V shed 0 bases, J shed 2 bases, and the junction held 6 bases outside the gene matches. CDR1 and CDR2 from the germline V gene are MGHRA and YSYEKL. The CDR3 is made up of 16 amino acids. This CDR3 is CASSQDLDRAPYEQYF. CDR3 coding DNA: TGCGCCAGCAGCCAAGACCTGGACAGGGCCCCCTACGAGCAGTACTTC.

V is TRBV29-1 and J is TRBJ2-5, with D possibly being TRBD2 (6 bases). With 7 bases removed from V and 7 bases from J, the gap between germline ends came to 16 bases. The CDR3 is 12 amino acids. In germline, CDR1 is SQVTM, CDR2 ANQGSEA. In DNA form, the CDR3 reads TGCAGCGGGGGACTGCTAAGGGGGACCCAGTACTTC. This sequence encodes CSGGLLRGTQYF.